The clone carrying this TCR beta chain was seen a few times. This sample was included in a study of blood T cell repertoires in COVID-19. About the study: The samples span acute and convalescent COVID-19 from the United States, Italy and Spain. The cDNA or gDNA used as material had been derived from T cells, B-cell-depleted T cells, or PBMCs.

The J segment lost 7 bases and the V segment lost 1 base, leaving 5 bases of the junction unmatched. Germline V CDR1 and CDR2: SGDLS, YYNGEE. The CDR3 length is 14 residues. Original analysis: Amplification from reference gene primers served as the basis for estimated nucleated cell counts. Generated by immunoSEQ multiplex PCR, the TCRdb table keeps only in-frame clones and is missing some. For V, J and clone size, that table is used; D and trimming come from the DNA. The table has some 200,000 clones, around four fifths seen once; the top ten hold roughly 0.91%. The sequence derives from a man in his sixties with COVID-19, enrolled during active disease. J is TRBJ1-2 and V is TRBV9; 9 bases agree with TRBD1. The sample consisted of peripheral blood. CDR3 DNA: TGTGCCAGCAGCGTAACAGGGGGCGGTCGTGGCTACACCTTC. The encoded protein is CASSVTGGGRGYTF.